The present T cell receptor beta chain was sequenced within a study of tumor and adjacent non-tumor tissue in lung cancer. Overall study context: Patients were aged about 31 to 76, roughly nine men and 5 women, stage I to III.

This clonotype qualifies as medium-sized. Its cognate antigen is unknown. This CDR3 is built from 15 residues. Germline lookup yields CDR1 SGHAT and CDR2 FQNNGV. V gave up 0 bases and J gave up 7 bases; unmatched junction bases: 1. Study-wide findings and caveats: Tumor tissue had significantly higher TCR diversity than normal lung. Normal lung showed higher cumulative top 100 clone frequency than tumor.

The template was RNA from unsorted bulk tissue. Chemotherapy-naive patients with new lung cancer underwent thoracic surgery in China, August–November 2014. Three rounds of nested PCR, following a modified ARM-PCR protocol, produced the TCRbeta library. TCRdb processed the multiplex PCR reads anew with MiXCR; each CDR3 protein has one entry. The repertoire holds under 95,000 distinct CDR3 sequences, with 67% as singletons. The rearrangement links TRBV11-2 to TRBJ2-1; 12 positions agree with TRBD2. What was sequenced was lung tumor tissue. The sequence derives from a man aged 55 to 70 with non-small cell lung cancer. The CDR3 DNA sequence: TGTGCCAGCAGCTTAGAACTAGCGGGAGGAAATGAGCAGTTCTTC. Its protein product is CASSLELAGGNEQFF.